These 22 T cell receptor beta chains were all obtained from the same sample, sequenced in a study of Graves' ophthalmopathy and Graves' hyperthyroidism. RNA transcripts were the source from which TCR beta CDR3 regions were amplified. Following a first-round RT-PCR that used HTBI primers, a second-round multiplex PCR was carried out. TCRdb called the multiplex PCR reads again in MiXCR, with one record for every CDR3 protein. The sample yields fewer than 650,000 distinct CDR3 sequences, 20% to 25% seen once. Sequencing used peripheral blood. These receptors were obtained from a woman aged 18-30 years with stable Graves' hyperthyroidism. Some clones in this sample may be carry-over from other donors' samples.

This clonotype has more than one count but fewer than ten. The J gene is TRBJ2-7, the V gene TRBV28, with D perhaps matching TRBD1 (5 bases). The CDR3 runs 13 residues. Germline V gives CDR1 MDHEN, CDR2 SYDVKM. Trimming cost V 2 bases and J 4 bases, with 9 bases left between them. The CDR3 spells CASSLTGLYEQYF. The CDR3 coding sequence is TGTGCCAGCAGTTTAACAGGCCTGTACGAGCAGTACTTC.

V and J are TRBV6-1 and TRBJ1-2; no definite D call. This CDR3 is built from 13 residues. Germline loops: CDR1 MNHNS, CDR2 SASEGT. Trimming took 10 bases from V and 5 from J, leaving 17 bases between them. Here the CDR3 reads CAIPSDTLYGYTF. The CDR3, as DNA: TGTGCCATCCCCTCAGACACCCTTTATGGCTACACCTTC.

Ten or more counts support this clonotype. The CDR3 spells CASSNDGRGGYTF. In nucleotides, the CDR3 is TGTGCCAGTAGTAACGATGGACGCGGTGGCTACACCTTC. The chain has TRBV19 and TRBJ1-2; D not certain. Germline assignment: CDR1 LNHDA and CDR2 SQIVND (reference sequence). The CDR3 contains 13 residues. V lost 4 bases and J lost 7, with 13 bases in between.

This chain links TRBV6-1 with TRBJ1-1; a weak D match, TRBD1 (5 bases). The CDR3 is 14 amino acids. The ends were cut back, 4 bases at V and 5 bases at J, with 14 bases in the middle. Germline V gene sequence: CDR1 MNHNS, CDR2 SASEGT. CDR3 DNA sequence: TGTGCCAGCAGTGCCGGGGACGAGTGGACTGAAGCTTTCTTT. It translates to CASSAGDEWTEAFF.

This clonotype was detected many times. The rearrangement uses TRBV7-2 and TRBJ2-7; 8 nucleotides line up with TRBD2. With 3 bases clipped from V and 3 bases from J, the junction kept 7 bases outside the gene matches. The CDR3 has 15 residues. Germline CDR1 SGHTA, CDR2 FQGNSA. CDR3 region: CASSLGTGTSYEQYF. The CDR3 bases are TGTGCCAGCAGCTTGGGGACCGGGACTAGCTACGAGCAGTACTTC.

This clonotype appeared many times. The rearrangement uses TRBV12-3 or TRBV12-4 and TRBJ2-5, with 7 bases that match TRBD1. V lost 3 bases, J lost 4 bases, and 5 bases stayed unmatched. This CDR3 has 14 amino acids. CDR3 bases: TGTGCCAGCAGTTTTCGGAACAGGGGAGAGACCCAGTACTTC. Its translation: CASSFRNRGETQYF.

This clonotype was counted ten times or more. The V and J genes are TRBV11-2 and TRBJ1-2, with TRBD1 as a possible D gene (5 bases). The V gene lost 2 bases and the J gene lost 8 bases, with 9 bases spanning the gap. Germline CDR1 reads SGHAT; CDR2 reads FQNNGV. The CDR3 length is 12 residues. In DNA, the CDR3 is TGTGCCAGCAGCTTATCAGGGCGGGGCTACACCTTC. It translates to CASSLSGRGYTF. Full variable domain (missing parts from reference TRBV11-2 and TRBJ1-2): EAGVAQSPRYKIIEKRQSVAFWCNPISGHATLYWYQQILGQGPKLLIQFQNNGVVDDSQLPKDRFSAERLKGVDSTLKIQPAKLEDSAVYLCASSLSGRGYTFGSGTRLTVV.

The chain uses TRBV28 and TRBJ1-5; 11 positions agree with TRBD1. CDR1 MDHEN and CDR2 SYDVKM come from the germline V gene. Trimming at V came to 3 bases and at J to 4 bases, leaving 11 bases not matched to a gene. This CDR3 region has 18 residues. The CDR3 sequence is CASSFLRGQGVLNQPQHF. The CDR3, as DNA: TGTGCCAGCAGTTTCCTGAGGGGACAGGGGGTTTTAAATCAGCCCCAGCATTTT. The complete variable domain, with remaining parts taken from reference TRBV28 and TRBJ1-5, reads DVKVTQSSRYLVKRTGEKVFLECVQDMDHENMFWYRQDPGLGLRLIYFSYDVKMKEKGDIPEGYSVSREKKERFSLILESASTNQTSMYLCASSFLRGQGVLNQPQHFGDGTRLSIL.

This clonotype came up once. Its ends do not fully match the called genes, so a read error is possible. The chain employs TRBV12-3 or TRBV12-4 and TRBJ1-2, with TRBD1 as a possible D gene (5 bases). There are 9 residues in the CDR3. CDR3 nucleotide sequence: TGTGCCAGCAGTTTCCCCACAGGTTTC. Translating it yields CASSFPTGF.

This clonotype was observed at least ten times. One junction end disagrees with the germline gene, perhaps due to a read error. V gene TRBV28 combines with J gene TRBJ2-7, with 9 bases aligning to TRBD1. CDR1 and CDR2 (germline): MDHEN, SYDVKM. The CDR3 runs to 13 residues. CDR3 sequence: CASIRDRDYERYF. DNA of the CDR3: TGTGCCAGCATCCGGGACAGGGACTACGAGCGGTACTTC.

This clonotype occurred many times. V gene TRBV12-3 or TRBV12-4 combines with J gene TRBJ1-1; D is unclear. This CDR3 has 14 amino acids. Trimming took off 1 base at V and 1 base at J, with 7 bases between the two ends. This CDR3 reads CASSLGQKNTEAFF. The DNA of the CDR3 is TGTGCCAGCAGTTTAGGGCAGAAGAACACTGAAGCTTTCTTT.

This clonotype was picked up many times. The V and J genes are TRBV18 and TRBJ2-5; D is unclear. The CDR3 runs to 12 residues. The germline V gene has CDR1 KGHSH and CDR2 LQKENI. V was shortened by 3 bases and J by 3 bases, with 5 bases between the two germline ends. Written as DNA, the CDR3 is TGTGCCAGCTCACCGGTCAAAGAGACCCAGTACTTC. This translates into CASSPVKETQYF.

V gene TRBV5-1 combines with J gene TRBJ1-6; D is possibly TRBD1 (6 bases). Deletions cut 2 bases from V and 9 bases from J, with 12 bases between. There are 14 residues in the CDR3. Germline-derived CDR1 and CDR2 are SGHRS and YFSETQ. DNA of the CDR3: TGCGCCAGCAGCTTCGTAGGGGGTGGTTCACCCCTCCACTTT. This codes for CASSFVGGGSPLHF.

This clonotype was recorded at least ten times. This sequence joins TRBV20-1 and TRBJ1-1; D gene unclear. Per the germline V gene, CDR1 is DFQATT and CDR2 is SNEGSKA (reference sequence). The CDR3 is 13 amino acids. V shed 6 bases and J shed 0 bases, with 11 bases lying between them. The CDR3 region is CSARGRLNTEAFF. In DNA, the CDR3 is TGCAGTGCCCGCGGACGTTTGAACACTGAAGCTTTCTTT.

The table lists this clonotype with many counts. The CDR3 loop reads CASTHRGTSRYEQYF. The CDR3 DNA sequence: TGTGCCAGCACGCACAGGGGTACTAGTCGGTACGAGCAGTACTTC. This chain uses TRBV7-2 with TRBJ2-7, with TRBD1 matching 7 bases. The CDR3 loop spans 15 amino acids. The germline gives CDR1 SGHTA, CDR2 FQGNSA. With 7 bases clipped from V and 4 bases from J, the junction kept 13 bases outside the gene matches.

The chain uses TRBV15 and TRBJ2-7; 10 nucleotides align to TRBD1. V trimming: 0 bases; J trimming: 6 bases; junction bases outside the gene matches: 8. This CDR3 has 16 amino acids. The germline V gene has CDR1 LNHNV and CDR2 YYDKDF (reference sequence). For the CDR3, the DNA is TGTGCCACCAGCAGAGAGTACGGGACAGGGGTTGTCGAGCAGTACTTC. Protein: CATSREYGTGVVEQYF.

The chain uses TRBV12-3 or TRBV12-4 and TRBJ1-1; D unresolved. The CDR3 extends over 14 amino acids. V was clipped by 0 bases and J by 4 bases, with 9 bases between them. CDR3 DNA sequence: TGTGCCAGCAGTTTAGCGGCCTTAGGCACTGAAGCTTTCTTT. Protein sequence: CASSLAALGTEAFF.

Only a few counts were recorded for this clonotype. This chain uses TRBV18 with TRBJ2-5; D gene ambiguous. The V and J ends lost 8 bases and 5 bases respectively, with 27 bases between them. The CDR3 is 17 residues long. CDR1 and CDR2 (germline): KGHSH, LQKENI. This CDR3 is CASPLKNPGREVETQYF. CDR3 DNA: TGTGCCAGCCCCCTAAAGAACCCCGGCCGCGAAGTGGAGACCCAGTACTTC.

In its sample, this clonotype was seen many times. The chain is built from TRBV29-1 and TRBJ1-1, with 7 bases matching TRBD1. The V and J ends lost 7 bases and 2 bases, in that order; junction bases with no gene match: 7. Germline V gene data show CDR1 as SQVTM and CDR2 as ANQGSEA. CDR3 size: 13 residues. CDR3 nucleotides: TGCAGCGGGTACAGAGGGGGCAACACTGAAGCTTTCTTT. This gives the protein CSGYRGGNTEAFF.

The chain links TRBV12-3 or TRBV12-4 to TRBJ1-6; the D gene is possibly TRBD1 (5 bases). The CDR3 contains 16 residues. V lost 7 bases and J lost 0, with 13 bases in between. CDR3 loop: CASTWGSSSYNSPLHF. In DNA form, the CDR3 reads TGTGCCAGCACCTGGGGCAGCAGCTCCTATAATTCACCCCTCCACTTT.

At least ten counts were recorded for this clonotype. The rearrangement uses TRBV19 and TRBJ1-1; D is unresolved. The V gene lost 0 bases and the J gene lost 5 bases, with 7 bases spanning the gap. The CDR3 contains 13 residues. Germline CDR1 and CDR2: LNHDA and SQIVND (reference sequence). The CDR3 sequence: CASSIDLDTEAFF. In DNA form, the CDR3 reads TGTGCCAGTAGTATAGATCTCGATACTGAAGCTTTCTTT.

The gene calls are TRBV2 and TRBJ2-2; the D is unclear. Germline CDR1 SNHLY, CDR2 FYNNEI. This CDR3 comprises 13 residues. V shed 6 bases and J shed 4 bases, with 9 bases lying between them. CDR3 DNA: TGTGCCAGCAGACCGTACATCACCGGGGAGCTGTTTTTT. Translated, it gives CASRPYITGELFF.